This T cell receptor (beta chain) was sequenced during a study of blood T cell repertoires in COVID-19. Across the study: Acute-phase and convalescent COVID-19 samples originated in the United States, Italy and Spain. From T cells, B-cell-depleted T cells, or PBMCs came the material, which was cDNA or gDNA.

Between the trimmed V and J ends, which lost 4 bases and 5 bases, there was a span of 14 bases. Germline CDR1 SGHTA, CDR2 FQGNSA. The CDR3 is 14 residues long. Measured with immunoSEQ multiplex PCR; TCRdb has only the in-frame clones, and not every one. The repertoire has fewer than 250,000 clones, approximately 80% of them found once; the top ten carry more than 9%. Input material: peripheral blood. The chain recombines TRBV7-2 with TRBJ1-1; a weak D match, TRBD1 (6 bases). The sequence was collected from a woman aged 80 or over with acute or convalescent COVID-19. The CDR3 reads CASSWGQLRTEAFF. Here the CDR3 DNA reads TGTGCCAGCAGCTGGGGACAACTGCGGACTGAAGCTTTCTTT.